These 29 T cell receptor beta chains came from one sample sequenced in a study of PD-L1 blockade in urothelial cancer (dated by TCRdb to between 2016 and 2019). To prepare the library, the immunoSEQ multiplex PCR assay was applied. Entries here come from immuneACCESS through TCRdb and include only in-frame sequences with V and J called. Some clones fail to appear in such tables; in the studies checked, an unresolved V gene covers under half of the shortfall, and the cause of the remainder is unknown. The sample profile shows 45,000 to 55,000 clones; 75% to 85% of them were found once. The ten largest clonotypes hold around 9.3% of the sample. According to the study, the label for this sample's time point signals: pretreatment peripheral blood. Sequences were derived from PBMCs, sampled around atezolizumab (anti-PD-L1) treatment. These receptors came from a man between 65 and 79 years old with urothelial cancer.

The chain couples TRBV10-2 to TRBJ2-2; perhaps TRBD2 as D (7 bases). This CDR3 is 17 amino acids long. The germline CDR1 and CDR2 sequences are WSHSY and SAAADI. V was pared by 0 bases and J by 3 bases, with 14 bases between. This chain's CDR3 is CASSESVGAGDTGELFF. The CDR3 DNA reads TGCGCCAGCAGTGAGTCGGTGGGGGCGGGGGACACCGGGGAGCTGTTTTTT.

CDR3 nucleotide sequence: TGTGCCAGCAGCCTCAAATCGGGTGAGATTACGCAGTATTTT. This translates into CASSLKSGEITQYF. The chain uses TRBV5-4 and TRBJ2-3; D uncertain. Deletions cut 4 bases from V and 8 bases from J, with 17 bases between. CDR1 SGHNT and CDR2 YYREEE come from the germline V gene (reference sequence). The CDR3 loop spans 14 amino acids.

This chain connects TRBV16 to TRBJ2-4, with 8 bases identical to TRBD1. V gave up 2 bases and J gave up 5 bases; unmatched junction bases: 8. The CDR3 spans 16 residues. Germline CDR1 KGHSY, CDR2 FQNENV. CDR3 amino acids: CASSQAGTGGQNIQYF. For the CDR3, the DNA is TGTGCCAGCAGCCAAGCGGGGACAGGCGGCCAAAACATTCAGTACTTC.

V and J are TRBV6-1 and TRBJ1-2; D may be TRBD1 (6 bases). CDR3 length: 15 amino acids. Germline loops: CDR1 MNHNS, CDR2 SASEGT. V was clipped by 2 bases and J by 3 bases, with 13 bases between them. Written as DNA, the CDR3 is TGTGCCAGCAGTGAATCCCCAGGGGCATACTATGGCTACACCTTC. Protein: CASSESPGAYYGYTF.

This clone was picked up a small number of times. V gene TRBV28 combines with J gene TRBJ1-2, with 9 bases fitting TRBD1. The CDR3 has 15 amino acids. J lost 8 bases, V lost 5 bases, and 12 bases had no gene match. Germline assignment: CDR1 MDHEN and CDR2 SYDVKM. In nucleotides, the CDR3 is TGTGCCAGCAGTACAATCAAACAGGGGGCGGGGGGCTACACCTTC. Amino acid sequence: CASSTIKQGAGGYTF.

This clone has only a few counts. The gene calls are TRBV4-2 and TRBJ2-5; 13 nucleotides agree with TRBD2. The CDR3 spans 16 residues. Germline assignment: CDR1 LGHNA and CDR2 YNFKEQ. The V and J ends lost 1 base and 5 bases, in that order; junction bases with no gene match: 4. CDR3 coding DNA: TGTGCCAGCAGCCAAGGGACTAGCGGGAGCCTGGAGACCCAGTACTTC. This translates into CASSQGTSGSLETQYF.

This clone showed up just a few times. The J gene is TRBJ2-5, the V gene TRBV28, with TRBD2 matching over 8 bases. V shed 3 bases and J 3 bases; nucleotides not matched to a gene: 9. The CDR3 runs 16 residues. Germline V gene lookup returns CDR1 MDHEN and CDR2 SYDVKM. CDR3: CASSLAGGATEETQYF. For the CDR3, the DNA is TGTGCCAGCAGTTTGGCGGGAGGCGCGACAGAAGAGACCCAGTACTTC.

V is TRBV30 and J is TRBJ1-4; D is undetermined. The V end was cut by 3 bases, the J end by 8 bases, with 13 bases between. The length of the CDR3 is 13 residues. CDR1 and CDR2 from the germline V gene are GTSNPN and SVGIG (reference sequence). The CDR3 here is CAWRIGRGEKLFF. The CDR3, as DNA: TGTGCCTGGAGAATCGGACGCGGGGAAAAACTGTTTTTT.

The chain is built from TRBV7-3 and TRBJ2-2; 7 bases agree with TRBD1. This CDR3 comprises 16 residues. V shed 5 bases, J shed 1 base, and the junction held 7 bases outside the gene matches. The germline CDR1 and CDR2 sequences are SGHTA and FQGTGA. The CDR3 loop is CASSRQGQMNTGELFF. The CDR3 DNA reads TGTGCCAGCAGCCGCCAGGGACAGATGAACACCGGGGAGCTGTTTTTT. Full variable domain (outside the CDR3, taken from reference TRBV7-3 and TRBJ2-2): GAGVSQTPSNKVTEKGKYVELRCDPISGHTALYWYRQSLGQGPEFLIYFQGTGAADDSGLPNDRFFAVRPEGSVSTLKIQRTERGDSAVYLCASSRQGQMNTGELFFGEGSRLTVL.

This chain joins TRBV27 and TRBJ1-1, with 9 nucleotides matching TRBD1. The CDR3 is 14 amino acids. The junction had 10 bases not matched to a gene; V was cut back by 9 bases and J by 5 bases. Germline CDR1 is MNHEY and CDR2 is SMNVEV (reference sequence). CDR3 region: CASRGTGTYTEAFF. The CDR3 DNA reads as TGTGCCAGTAGGGGGACAGGGACGTATACTGAAGCTTTCTTT.

This clone has ten or more counts. The chain joins TRBV10-3 to TRBJ2-2, with D maybe TRBD2 (5 bases). Germline V gives CDR1 ENHRY, CDR2 SYGVKD. The CDR3 covers 15 residues. The ends were cut back, 2 bases at V and 7 bases at J, with 14 bases in the middle. This CDR3 reads CAISERAVGLGELFF. The CDR3 bases are TGTGCCATCAGTGAGCGAGCGGTTGGGCTCGGGGAGCTGTTTTTT.

V and J are TRBV7-6 and TRBJ2-7, with TRBD2 identical over 13 bases. This CDR3 region has 16 residues. CDR1 and CDR2 from the germline V gene are SGHVS and FNYEAQ. J lost 3 bases, V lost 5 bases, and 7 bases had no gene match. CDR3 sequence: CASSGGLAGAGYEQYF. CDR3 nucleotide sequence: TGTGCCAGCAGCGGCGGACTAGCGGGAGCCGGCTACGAGCAGTACTTC.

The rearrangement uses TRBV2 and TRBJ2-3; tentative D call: TRBD2 (7 bases). The V end was cut by 9 bases, the J end by 2 bases, with 21 bases between. CDR3 length: 16 amino acids. Germline V CDR1 and CDR2: SNHLY, FYNNEI. The CDR3 protein is CASSRGGGRVTDTQYF. The CDR3 DNA follows: TGTGCCAGTTCGCGTGGGGGGGGGCGCGTCACAGATACGCAGTATTTT.

J is TRBJ2-2 and V is TRBV6-1; a weak D match, TRBD1 (6 bases). Germline V CDR1 and CDR2: MNHNS, SASEGT. This CDR3 comprises 15 residues. V lost 2 bases and J 3 bases, leaving 10 bases between the germline ends. The CDR3 here is CASSENQGYTGELFF. For the CDR3, the DNA is TGTGCCAGCAGTGAAAACCAGGGGTACACCGGGGAGCTGTTTTTT.

The chain carries TRBV9 and TRBJ2-7, with 11 bases that match TRBD1. The germline V gene encodes CDR1 SGDLS and CDR2 YYNGEE. The CDR3 consists of 17 residues. J was trimmed by 7 bases and V by 0 bases; bases with no gene match: 12. CDR3 amino acids: CASSVAPTGQGEWEQYF. CDR3 nucleotides: TGTGCCAGCAGCGTAGCGCCTACGGGACAGGGGGAATGGGAGCAGTACTTC.

This clone was picked up a small number of times. This chain connects TRBV19 to TRBJ2-5, with D tentatively TRBD2 (6 bases). From germline, CDR1 is LNHDA and CDR2 SQIVND (reference sequence). Between the trimmed V and J ends, which lost 1 base and 12 bases, there was a span of 15 bases. The CDR3 consists of 13 residues. The CDR3 sequence is CASSIGEEAVKYF. CDR3 bases: TGTGCCAGTAGTATAGGGGAGGAGGCTGTTAAGTACTTC.

The chain uses TRBV7-9 and TRBJ2-3, with 7 bases identical to TRBD1. Germline CDR1 and CDR2: SEHNR and FQNEAQ (reference sequence). Losses at the gene ends were 5 bases for V and 4 bases for J; bases not matched to a gene: 3. The CDR3 runs 13 residues. CDR3 DNA: TGTGCCAGCAGCCGTCAGGGGGCAGATACGCAGTATTTT. Protein: CASSRQGADTQYF.

The rearrangement joins TRBV2 to TRBJ2-2; 14 bases line up with TRBD2. V was clipped by 8 bases and J by 3 bases; unmatched bases: 20. The CDR3 extends over 21 amino acids. Per germline, CDR1 SNHLY and CDR2 FYNNEI. This CDR3 reads CASSSKAPGLAGVSDTGELFF. The CDR3 nucleotides read TGTGCCAGCTCATCCAAGGCTCCGGGACTAGCGGGAGTATCGGACACCGGGGAGCTGTTTTTT.

The chain has TRBV28 and TRBJ1-1, with D perhaps TRBD1 (6 bases). The germline CDR1 and CDR2 sequences are MDHEN and SYDVKM. This CDR3 has 16 residues. Trimming took off 7 bases at V and 1 base at J, with 19 bases between the two ends. The CDR3 DNA reads TGTGCCAGCACCCTCCCCCCGGCCAGGGGGAACACTGAAGCTTTCTTT. It is translated as CASTLPPARGNTEAFF.

The chain carries TRBV5-4 and TRBJ1-1; no clear D gene. The CDR3 is 14 residues long. Trimming took off 4 bases at V and 3 bases at J, with 13 bases between the two ends. The germline gives CDR1 SGHNT, CDR2 YYREEE (reference sequence). CDR3 sequence reads: CASSPGRTYTEAFF. CDR3 DNA: TGTGCCAGCAGCCCGGGCAGGACTTACACTGAAGCTTTCTTT.

The chain couples TRBV19 to TRBJ2-3; TRBD1 is a possible D gene (6 bases). The CDR3 sequence is 13 residues long. The germline V gene has CDR1 LNHDA and CDR2 SQIVND (reference sequence). V shed 5 bases and J shed 6 bases, with 12 bases lying between them. In nucleotides, the CDR3 is TGTGCCAGTAGTCGGCCAGGGGCTGATACGCAGTATTTT. Protein product: CASSRPGADTQYF.

This chain uses TRBV7-8 with TRBJ2-7; TRBD1 matches 10 bases. The CDR3 extends over 15 amino acids. Per the germline V gene, CDR1 is SGHVS and CDR2 is FQNEAQ. V trimming: 6 bases; J trimming: 7 bases; junction bases outside the gene matches: 12. CDR3 sequence: CASRLGTGAHREQYF. CDR3 in DNA: TGTGCCAGCAGACTAGGGACAGGGGCTCACCGGGAGCAGTACTTC.

The genes are TRBV30 and TRBJ2-1, with TRBD2 matching over 10 bases. Losses at the gene ends were 5 bases for V and 7 bases for J; bases not matched to a gene: 14. Germline-derived CDR1 and CDR2 are GTSNPN and SVGIG (reference sequence). The CDR3 has 16 amino acids. CDR3 residues: CAWASGRGLAMNEQFF. DNA for the CDR3: TGTGCCTGGGCCTCCGGGAGGGGACTAGCGATGAATGAGCAGTTCTTC.

The chain has TRBV7-9 and TRBJ2-2; 8 bases fit TRBD2. Germline V gives CDR1 SEHNR, CDR2 FQNEAQ (reference sequence). V shed 7 bases, J shed 2 bases, and the junction held 3 bases outside the gene matches. This CDR3 has 14 amino acids. The CDR3 DNA sequence: TGTGCCAGCATACTAGCGGTCAACACCGGGGAGCTGTTTTTT. Its protein is CASILAVNTGELFF.

DNA of the CDR3: TGTGCCAGTAGGATACAGGGGGATAATGAAAAACTGTTTTTT. It specifies CASRIQGDNEKLFF. The gene calls are TRBV19 and TRBJ1-4; the match to TRBD1 covers 8 bases. The ends lost 6 bases at V and 4 bases at J; junction bases unmatched: 4. CDR1 and CDR2 from the germline V gene are LNHDA and SQIVND (reference sequence). The CDR3 is 14 amino acids.

This clone has a single count. This sequence joins TRBV5-1 and TRBJ1-4; TRBD1 aligns across 9 bases. Germline V gene lookup returns CDR1 SGHRS and CDR2 YFSETQ. V was clipped by 3 bases and J by 0 bases; unmatched bases: 15. This CDR3 comprises 20 residues. The CDR3 region is CASSSRTGAERRATNEKLFF. The DNA of the CDR3 is TGCGCCAGCAGCTCTCGGACAGGGGCCGAGCGTAGGGCAACTAATGAAAAACTGTTTTTT.

This rearrangement joins TRBV5-1 to TRBJ1-1; D is unresolved. The germline gives CDR1 SGHRS, CDR2 YFSETQ. With 4 bases removed from V and 4 bases from J, the gap between germline ends came to 14 bases. The CDR3 has 14 amino acids. CDR3 sequence: CASSPTLSGTEAFF. The CDR3 DNA reads as TGCGCCAGCAGCCCCACTCTATCGGGCACTGAAGCTTTCTTT. Based on the CDR3 plus reference TRBV5-1 and TRBJ1-1, the full variable domain is KAGVTQTPRYLIKTRGQQVTLSCSPISGHRSVSWYQQTPGQGLQFLFEYFSETQRNKGNFPGRFSGRQFSNSRSEMNVSTLELGDSALYLCASSPTLSGTEAFFGQGTRLTVV.

This chain joins TRBV29-1 and TRBJ1-2, with D possibly TRBD1 on 5 matching bases. Germline CDR1 SQVTM, CDR2 ANQGSEA. This CDR3 comprises 15 residues. The V end was cut by 7 bases, the J end by 4 bases, with 22 bases between. The CDR3 loop reads CSALLSAGLVYGYTF. The CDR3 bases are TGCAGCGCTCTTCTCTCGGCAGGGCTGGTCTATGGCTACACCTTC. Full variable domain (remainder filled in from reference TRBV29-1 and TRBJ1-2): SAVISQKPSRDICQRGTSLTIQCQVDSQVTMMFWYRQQPGQSLTLIATANQGSEATYESGFVIDKFPISRPNLTFSTLTVSNMSPEDSSIYLCSALLSAGLVYGYTFGSGTRLTVV.

The chain has TRBV15 and TRBJ1-2; perhaps TRBD1 as D (6 bases). The CDR3 sequence is 15 residues long. Germline-derived CDR1 and CDR2 are LNHNV and YYDKDF (reference sequence). The V end lost 0 bases, the J end lost 5 bases, and 13 bases lay between the germline ends. The CDR3 spells CATSRDRGGRYGYTF. CDR3 DNA: TGTGCCACCAGCAGAGATCGGGGGGGCAGGTATGGCTACACCTTC.